This T cell receptor (beta chain) came from a study of vaccination and CD4 T cells after COVID-19. Study-wide background: Sampling post-COVID took place a median around 99 days after diagnosis (range 35 to 161). Cells were stimulated with overlapping spike peptide pools from SARS-CoV-2, HCoV-NL63, HCoV-OC43 and HCoV-229E.

This clonotype was found a few times. Its antigen is not identified. Researchers used the Oncomine TCR Beta short-read assay to sequence DNA from cultured CD4+ T cells. TCRdb re-called the PCR reads through MiXCR, storing one row per CDR3 protein. The table lists more than 15,000 distinct CDR3 sequences, almost 40% of them singletons. Documented treatment: approximately 9-day PBMC culture with coronavirus spike peptide pools or control peptides (ViraFEST assay). With peptide pools, ViraFEST first expanded antigen-specific T cells and afterwards sequenced their TCRs. Germline V gene lookup returns CDR1 SEHNR and CDR2 FQNEAQ (reference sequence). V shed 4 bases, J shed 10 bases, and the junction held 7 bases outside the gene matches. This CDR3 has 14 residues.

The clonotype originates from a human donor who had recovered from COVID-19. The chain is built from TRBV7-9 and TRBJ1-6; 7 bases map to TRBD1. Material: CD4+ T cells from blood, cultured in vitro. In DNA form, the CDR3 reads TGTGCCAGCAGCTCCTCAGGGGGTTGGTCACCCCTCCACTTT. Protein: CASSSSGGWSPLHF.